This TCR beta chain was recorded in a study of T cell changes during pregnancy in multiple sclerosis (dated by TCRdb to between 2019 and 2020). Background on the whole study: In women with multiple sclerosis, the researchers looked at how the T cell repertoire shifted as pregnancy progressed.

The CDR3 holds 16 amino acids from the cysteine to the phenylalanine. The CDR3 DNA has 48 bases and is translated from base 1. The germline V gene sets CDR1 to MDHEN and CDR2 to SYDVKM. V lost 3 bases and J lost 0 bases; the stretch between them is 14 bases long. On this clone itself: No cognate antigen has been identified for it. No much larger clone exists at a distance of one base, and base qualities are not known.

Library preparation employed the immunoSEQ multiplex PCR assay. TCRdb re-hosts the immuneACCESS table, in-frame sequences only. Its copies lack some clones; in the studies checked, an unresolved V gene accounts for under half of them, and the cause for the rest is not known. Present in this sample are about 120,000 clones, approximately 95% of which were seen just once. The ten largest clones add up to roughly 5.7% of the sample. In this chain, TRBV28 is recombined with TRBJ2-5; tentative D gene TRBD2, with 5 bases matching. The clonotype comes from a female donor with multiple sclerosis, enrolled in a pregnancy study. The sequencing used peripheral blood, collected before pregnancy. The CDR3 protein is CASSFAGVMYQETQYF. The DNA is as follows: TGTGCCAGCAGTTTCGCCGGGGTCATGTACCAAGAGACCCAGTACTTC.